Listed here are 7 T cell receptor beta chains from one sample, sequenced in a study of identical twins. TCRdb reanalysed the 5' RACE reads using MiXCR and keeps one entry per CDR3 protein. The sample contains some 1,600,000 distinct CDR3 sequences, under 35% of which appear only once. The sequenced sample was cord blood. All receptors derive from a newborn girl in good health.

A few counts support this clonotype. The V call is TRBV20-1, the J call TRBJ2-5; 8 bases are shared with TRBD2. Germline V gene sequence: CDR1 DFQATT, CDR2 SNEGSKA (reference sequence). J gave up 5 bases and V 1 base, and 9 bases lay outside the gene matches. The CDR3 has 15 residues. The CDR3 DNA sequence: TGCAGTGCTAGAGTGGGTAGCGGGATCGGGGAGACCCAGTACTTC. It specifies CSARVGSGIGETQYF.

The chain is built from TRBV20-1 and TRBJ2-1; 10 nucleotides agree with TRBD2. The CDR3 is 13 residues long. V lost 5 bases, J lost 7 bases, and 5 bases stayed unmatched. CDR1 is DFQATT and CDR2 is SNEGSKA in the germline V gene (reference sequence). The CDR3, as DNA: TGCAGTGCTCCAGCGGGAGGGGGGAATGAGCAGTTCTTC. Translated, it gives CSAPAGGGNEQFF.

The chain employs TRBV12-3 or TRBV12-4 and TRBJ2-7, with 8 nucleotides matching TRBD2. This CDR3 spans 13 amino acids. V trimming: 5 bases; J trimming: 9 bases; junction bases outside the gene matches: 9. The CDR3 nucleotides are TGTGCCAGCAGTGTTCCGGCGGGAGGATTGCAGTACTTC. Residues: CASSVPAGGLQYF.

This clonotype came up a few times. The junction departs from the called germline gene at one end, perhaps through a read error. The chain combines TRBV7-7 with TRBJ2-5; 14 bases line up with TRBD2. This CDR3 is 18 amino acids long. Germline loops: CDR1 SSHAT, CDR2 FNYEAQ (reference sequence). The CDR3 DNA reads as TGTGCTAGCAGCTCATACGCGAGACTAGCGGGAGGGGGAGAGACCCAGTACTTC. Encoded protein: CASSSYARLAGGGETQYF.

This chain uses TRBV6-2 or TRBV6-3 with TRBJ1-4; D ambiguous. This CDR3 region has 13 residues. Germline CDR1 MNHEY, CDR2 SVGEGT. The germline V and J ends were trimmed by 8 bases and 5 bases, with 12 bases remaining between them. The CDR3 DNA follows: TGTGCCAGCTCAATGGGATTAAATGAAAAACTGTTTTTT. It is translated as CASSMGLNEKLFF.

The gene calls are TRBV7-8 and TRBJ2-7; D is unresolved. Deletions cut 2 bases from V and 2 bases from J, with 10 bases between. Germline values: CDR1 SGHVS, CDR2 FQNEAQ. The CDR3 runs 14 residues. This CDR3 is CASSLTSLPYEQYF. The CDR3 region has the DNA TGTGCCAGCAGCTTAACAAGTCTACCCTACGAGCAGTACTTC.

The genes are TRBV3-1 and TRBJ2-5; 7 nucleotides line up with TRBD2. The CDR3 is 15 amino acids. Trimming at V came to 5 bases and at J to 11 bases, leaving 17 bases not matched to a gene. Germline CDR1 reads LGHDT; CDR2 reads YNNKEL (reference sequence). The CDR3 region is CASSSSGKGHNEQYF. DNA for the CDR3: TGTGCCAGCAGCTCGAGCGGGAAGGGGCACAATGAGCAGTACTTC.